This T cell receptor (beta chain) originates from a study of shared clonotypes between healthy human individuals. Study-level results: In contrast to clonotypes shared by all four donors, non-shared clonotypes had lower generation probabilities.

With respect to this clone: Its antigen is unidentified.

Only in-frame clones appear in the TCRdb table, and some are missing; sequencing was by immunoSEQ multiplex PCR. The sample lists about 320,000 clones, around 86% occurring once. Caucasian adults residing in Nashville, Tennessee made up all the donors. This CDR3 has 16 amino acids. The germline gives CDR1 MDHEN, CDR2 SYDVKM. With 3 bases clipped from V and 1 base from J, the junction kept 9 bases outside the gene matches. This rearrangement joins TRBV28 to TRBJ2-7; 7 bases fit TRBD2. Input material: memory CD8+ T cells sorted from blood. Subset of the sample: CD45RO+ cells pooled with CCR7-negative TemRA cells. This receptor was identified in a man younger than 35 in good health. The CDR3 DNA follows: TGTGCCAGCAGTTTTCTGCGACTAGCCCGTTCCTACGAGCAGTACTTC. Translating it yields CASSFLRLARSYEQYF.